This TCR beta chain was profiled in a study of OX40 agonist ivuxolimab in advanced cancers. Study at large: The patients' treatment was ivuxolimab, an agonistic anti-OX40 (CD134) antibody. Patient treatment consisted of intravenous ivuxolimab administration every 2 weeks at 0.01 to 10 mg/kg.

Comments on this clone: Its antigen is unidentified.

Study-wide points: Some patients without response likewise showed low normalized clonal expansion.

Using immunoSEQ multiplex PCR, the repertoire was profiled, and TCRdb retains in-frame clones only, with some absent. Seen here are about 120,000 clones, around 91% observed once, and the top ten hold roughly 0.59%. The germline V and J ends were trimmed by 5 bases and 8 bases, with 15 bases remaining between them. The CDR3 loop spans 13 amino acids. From germline, CDR1 is SEHNR and CDR2 FQNEAQ (reference sequence). This sequence originates from an adult with an advanced solid tumor such as melanoma, head and neck, liver or kidney cancer. The V gene is TRBV7-9, the J gene TRBJ1-2, with D uncertain. Sample: CD4+ or CD8+ T cells sorted from blood, taken in a trial of the OX40 agonist ivuxolimab. CDR3 bases: TGTGCCAGCAGCCGAAGGGAGGGCGGGGGCTACACCTTC. It codes for CASSRREGGGYTF.